This T cell receptor beta chain was captured in a study of human T cells and chemical hapten exposure. Sample time point: patch test 2, 6 weeks after DPC sensitization. Treatment specified: therapeutic diphenylcyclopropenone sensitization with weekly scalp DPC. V was shortened by 4 bases and J by 4 bases, with 20 bases between the two germline ends. Germline-derived CDR1 and CDR2 are SGDLS and YYNGEE. The CDR3 is 17 amino acids. Remarks on this clonotype: The antigen is not known. A read error may explain this, as a much larger clone is one base away.

TCRdb processed the RACE reads anew with MiXCR; each CDR3 protein has one entry. This table has some 88,000 distinct CDR3 sequences, approximately 9.9% appearing once. Study findings and constraints: Sensitizing with DPC caused no change in TCRs above 1 in 1000 frequency.

The sequence came from a man between 35 and 55 years old with alopecia areata. Some clones in this sample may be carry-over from other donors' samples. J is TRBJ1-4 and V is TRBV9; D possibly corresponds to TRBD1 (5 bases). This sample comprised whole blood, obtained in connection with sensitization to the hapten diphenylcyclopropenone (DPC). The CDR3 bases are TGTGCCAGCAGCCCCGGGGCCGGCAGCGGCCTTAATGAAAAACTGTTTTTT. The encoded protein is CASSPGAGSGLNEKLFF.